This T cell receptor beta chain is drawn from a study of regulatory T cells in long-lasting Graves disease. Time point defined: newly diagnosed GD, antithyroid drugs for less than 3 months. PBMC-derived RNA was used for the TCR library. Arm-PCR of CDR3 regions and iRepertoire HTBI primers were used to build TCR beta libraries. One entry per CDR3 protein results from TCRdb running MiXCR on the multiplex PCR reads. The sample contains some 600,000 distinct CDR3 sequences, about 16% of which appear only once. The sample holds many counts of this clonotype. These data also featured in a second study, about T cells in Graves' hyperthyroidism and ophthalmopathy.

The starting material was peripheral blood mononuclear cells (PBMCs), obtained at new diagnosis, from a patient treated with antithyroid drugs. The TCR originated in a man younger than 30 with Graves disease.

The CDR3 sequence is CASSPQEVTNTGELFF. CDR3 DNA: TGTGCCAGCAGTCCCCAAGAAGTCACGAACACCGGGGAGCTGTTTTTT. The genes are TRBV12-3 or TRBV12-4 and TRBJ2-2, with unresolved D. Trimming removed 5 bases from V and 0 bases from J, with 13 bases in between. This CDR3 is 16 amino acids long.